A single sample gave rise to the 27 T cell receptor beta chains below, sequenced in a study of blood T cell repertoires in COVID-19. The protocol was immunoSEQ multiplex PCR, while the TCRdb copy is restricted to in-frame clones and leaves out a portion. The data contain approximately 260,000 clones, approximately 86% of them singletons. The specimen sequenced was PBMCs or T cells enriched from blood (not recorded which). These receptors were taken from a middle-aged woman with acute COVID-19.

V and J are TRBV11-2 and TRBJ2-2; 7 nucleotides match TRBD1. With V trimmed by 1 base and J by 6 bases, 2 bases remained unmatched. This CDR3 is built from 14 residues. The V gene's germline CDR1 is SGHAT and CDR2 FQNNGV. DNA of the CDR3: TGTGCCAGCAGCTTAGTAGGGGGCCCCGGGGAGCTGTTTTTT. Translation: CASSLVGGPGELFF. Variable domain in full (rest from reference TRBV11-2 and TRBJ2-2): EAGVAQSPRYKIIEKRQSVAFWCNPISGHATLYWYQQILGQGPKLLIQFQNNGVVDDSQLPKDRFSAERLKGVDSTLKIQPAKLEDSAVYLCASSLVGGPGELFFGEGSRLTVL.

This clone was detected many times. This chain's CDR3 is CASRGTGLSYEQYF. The CDR3 nucleotides are TGTGCCAGCAGGGGGACAGGGCTCTCCTACGAGCAGTACTTC. J is TRBJ2-7 and V is TRBV2; TRBD1 matches at 9 bases. CDR1 is SNHLY, CDR2 FYNNEI, per germline. V lost 6 bases to trimming and J lost 0 bases; unmatched junction nucleotides: 3. The CDR3 runs to 14 residues.

This chain links TRBV2 with TRBJ1-4; unclear D gene. Germline CDR1 SNHLY, CDR2 FYNNEI. This CDR3 region has 10 residues. V was cut by 5 bases and J by 8 bases, with 3 bases left in between. The CDR3 here is CASSSEKLFF. DNA of the CDR3: TGTGCCAGCAGTTCAGAAAAACTGTTTTTT.

The chain recombines TRBV29-1 with TRBJ1-5; possibly TRBD1 for D (6 bases). This CDR3 has 13 amino acids. The germline V gene has CDR1 SQVTM and CDR2 ANQGSEA. V shed 6 bases and J shed 6 bases, with 15 bases lying between them. The DNA of the CDR3 is TGCAGCGTCCAAGGGGGGGCGGGTCAGCCCCAGCATTTT. As protein: CSVQGGAGQPQHF.

The gene calls are TRBV10-1 and TRBJ1-6; 9 bases align to TRBD1. V dropped 1 base and J dropped 8; count of bases not matched to a gene: 3. The CDR3 has 15 residues. Germline assignment: CDR1 WNHNN and CDR2 SYGVQD (reference sequence). CDR3 sequence reads: CASSEFRTGDSPLHF. CDR3 sequence (DNA): TGCGCCAGCAGTGAGTTTCGGACAGGGGATTCACCCCTCCACTTT.

The V and J genes are TRBV10-1 and TRBJ2-1, with a possible D match to TRBD1 (5 bases). The CDR3 has 13 amino acids. Trimming left V 7 bases short and J 6 bases short, with 13 bases between. Germline CDR1 reads WNHNN; CDR2 reads SYGVQD (reference sequence). The CDR3 DNA follows: TGCGCCAGCAATGACCAGGGAATCAATGAGCAGTTCTTC. Protein: CASNDQGINEQFF.

The genes are TRBV4-1 and TRBJ2-7; no reliable D call. The CDR3 is 14 residues long. Trimming took 0 bases from V and 0 from J, leaving 6 bases between them. The germline gives CDR1 MGHRA, CDR2 YSYEKL. The CDR3 DNA is TGCGCCAGCAGCCAAGAGTTCAGCTCCTACGAGCAGTACTTC. Amino acids: CASSQEFSSYEQYF.

The chain is built from TRBV11-3 and TRBJ1-1; maybe TRBD1 (5 bases). Germline CDR1 and CDR2: SGHNT and YENEEA. This CDR3 contains 13 residues. Trimming removed 5 bases at V and 6 bases at J, with 13 bases between. DNA of the CDR3: TGTGCCAGCAGCCATCCAGGGTTGCCTGAAGCTTTCTTT. Its translation: CASSHPGLPEAFF.

A word on this clone: The identical CDR3 is also encoded by other nucleotide sequences in the sample. J is TRBJ1-4 and V is TRBV7-9; TRBD1 matches at 9 bases. J was trimmed by 4 bases and V by 5 bases; bases with no gene match: 5. The CDR3 runs to 15 residues. The germline V gene has CDR1 SEHNR and CDR2 FQNEAQ (reference sequence). The CDR3 DNA sequence: TGTGCCAGCAGCCCTGGACAGGGGAATAATGAAAAACTGTTTTTT. It yields the protein CASSPGQGNNEKLFF.

CDR3 coding DNA: TGTGCCAGCAGCCGGACTAGCGGGAGCTCCTACAATGAGCAGTTCTTC. It encodes CASSRTSGSSYNEQFF. The chain is built from TRBV9 and TRBJ2-1, with 13 positions matching TRBD2. V shed 4 bases and J 0 bases; nucleotides not matched to a gene: 1. The CDR3 runs to 16 residues. Germline V lookup: CDR1 SGDLS, CDR2 YYNGEE.

The chain carries TRBV7-9 and TRBJ2-1, with D possibly TRBD2 on 6 matching bases. This CDR3 has 15 residues. Germline V gene lookup returns CDR1 SEHNR and CDR2 FQNEAQ (reference sequence). V shed 5 bases and J shed 5 bases, with 16 bases lying between them. CDR3 DNA sequence: TGTGCCAGCAGCACGGAAACTATAGCGGACAATGAGCAGTTCTTC. Its translation: CASSTETIADNEQFF.

This sequence joins TRBV9 and TRBJ2-7; TRBD2 aligns across 11 bases. The germline V gene encodes CDR1 SGDLS and CDR2 YYNGEE. The length of the CDR3 is 16 residues. Losses at the gene ends were 0 bases for V and 2 bases for J; bases not matched to a gene: 4. CDR3 nucleotide sequence: TGTGCCAGCAGCGTAGGGTCGACTAGCGGGGCCTACGAGCAGTACTTC. Protein: CASSVGSTSGAYEQYF.

Details on this clone: A read error may produce the germline difference seen at one junction end. The chain is built from TRBV11-2 and TRBJ2-2, with TRBD1 as a possible D gene (6 bases). Germline V gene lookup returns CDR1 SGHAT and CDR2 FQNNGV. This CDR3 is 18 amino acids long. The CDR3 bases are TGTGCCAGCAGCTTAAAGCAGGTTGGACAGCGGAACTCCGGGGAGCTGTTTTTT. This translates into CASSLKQVGQRNSGELFF.

The table lists this clone with a few counts. The J gene is TRBJ1-6, the V gene TRBV30; maybe TRBD1 (5 bases). V gave up 5 bases and J gave up 3 bases, with 8 bases separating them. The CDR3 sequence is 13 residues long. Germline V gives CDR1 GTSNPN, CDR2 SVGIG (reference sequence). The CDR3: CAWRRDYNSPLHF. CDR3 nucleotides: TGTGCCTGGCGCAGGGACTATAATTCACCCCTCCACTTT.

The chain has TRBV3-1 (or the pseudogene TRBV3-2) and TRBJ2-7; TRBD1 matches 8 bases. The J segment lost 7 bases and the V segment lost 2 bases, leaving 4 bases of the junction unmatched. From germline, CDR1 is LGHDT and CDR2 YNNKEL (reference sequence). The CDR3 extends over 13 amino acids. The DNA of the CDR3 is TGTGCCAGCAGCCAACAGGGGGCGGGTGAGCAGTACTTC. Translating gives CASSQQGAGEQYF.

This clone has only one observation. The chain joins TRBV6-5 to TRBJ2-7, with TRBD1 matching over 9 bases. CDR1 MNHEY and CDR2 SVGAGI come from the germline V gene. The CDR3 totals 16 residues. The ends lost 0 bases at V and 6 bases at J; junction bases unmatched: 9. The CDR3 DNA is TGTGCCAGCAGTTACTCTGACAGGGGGAAGGTGGGCGAGCAGTACTTC. Translating gives CASSYSDRGKVGEQYF.

The chain employs TRBV18 and TRBJ1-1; D ambiguous. V was trimmed by 3 bases and J by 3 bases, leaving 5 bases between them. CDR3 length: 12 residues. The germline V gene encodes CDR1 KGHSH and CDR2 LQKENI. The CDR3 loop reads CASSPGDTEAFF. The CDR3 region has the DNA TGTGCCAGCTCACCCGGGGACACTGAAGCTTTCTTT.

The genes are TRBV5-1 and TRBJ1-1, with 7 bases that match TRBD1. The junction had 5 bases not matched to a gene; V was cut back by 0 bases and J by 3 bases. The CDR3 has 15 amino acids. Looked up from germline, CDR1 is SGHRS and CDR2 is YFSETQ. The CDR3 reads CASSLDGGTDTEAFF. CDR3 nucleotide sequence: TGCGCCAGCAGCTTGGATGGAGGGACAGACACTGAAGCTTTCTTT.

This chain connects TRBV6-5 to TRBJ2-7; 9 nucleotides match TRBD2. V lost 4 bases, J lost 2 bases, and 6 bases stayed unmatched. The V gene's germline CDR1 is MNHEY and CDR2 SVGAGI. The length of the CDR3 is 15 residues. CDR3 protein: CASSSVAGDPYEQYF. Written as DNA, the CDR3 is TGTGCCAGCAGTTCCGTAGCGGGAGACCCCTACGAGCAGTACTTC.

This chain joins TRBV2 and TRBJ1-3; 10 bases line up with TRBD1. V shed 6 bases, J shed 3 bases, and the junction held 5 bases outside the gene matches. The germline CDR1 and CDR2 sequences are SNHLY and FYNNEI. The CDR3 contains 15 residues. The CDR3 sequence is CASSVTGGLGNTIYF. The DNA for the CDR3 is TGTGCCAGCAGCGTGACAGGGGGCCTTGGAAACACCATATATTTT.

DNA for the CDR3: TGTGCCAGTACCTCGGACAGATACTATGGCTACACCTTC. The encoded protein is CASTSDRYYGYTF. V gene TRBV19 combines with J gene TRBJ1-2; maybe TRBD1 (6 bases). CDR1 and CDR2 (germline): LNHDA, SQIVND (reference sequence). Trimming left V 7 bases short and J 3 bases short, with 12 bases between. The CDR3 sequence is 13 residues long. Full variable domain (outside the CDR3, taken from reference TRBV19 and TRBJ1-2): DGGITQSPKYLFRKEGQNVTLSCEQNLNHDAMYWYRQDPGQGLRLIYYSQIVNDFQKGDIAEGYSVSREKKESFPLTVTSAQKNPTAFYLCASTSDRYYGYTFGSGTRLTVV.

The V call is TRBV6-5, the J call TRBJ1-1, with D unclear. V was trimmed by 6 bases and J by 4 bases, leaving 12 bases between them. This CDR3 is built from 13 residues. CDR1 MNHEY and CDR2 SVGAGI come from the germline V gene. The CDR3 nucleotides read TGTGCCAGCAGCCGACGACGAGGCACTGAAGCTTTCTTT. It is translated as CASSRRRGTEAFF.

The V gene is TRBV5-1, the J gene TRBJ2-1; TRBD1 matches at 7 bases. Looked up from germline, CDR1 is SGHRS and CDR2 is YFSETQ. The CDR3 consists of 13 residues. Trimming took 3 bases from V and 9 from J; bases not matched to a gene: 6. CDR3 loop: CASSSDRESEQFF. In DNA form, the CDR3 reads TGCGCCAGCAGCTCAGACAGGGAGAGTGAGCAGTTCTTC.

This clone was seen only a few times. The CDR3 loop is CSVDSGLAGNEQFF. The CDR3, as DNA: TGCAGCGTTGACTCCGGACTAGCGGGCAATGAGCAGTTCTTC. The genes are TRBV29-1 and TRBJ2-1, with 11 bases that match TRBD2. The CDR3 extends over 14 amino acids. Germline trimming cut 3 bases from V and 6 bases from J; bases unmatched to any gene: 4. The germline CDR1 and CDR2 sequences are SQVTM and ANQGSEA.

The J gene is TRBJ2-1, the V gene TRBV10-3; possibly TRBD1 for D (6 bases). The CDR3 covers 14 residues. V lost 3 bases to trimming and J lost 5 bases, with 11 bases between them. CDR1 and CDR2 (germline): ENHRY, SYGVKD. For the CDR3, the DNA is TGTGCCATCAGTGAAGGGCAGGGGAACAATGAGCAGTTCTTC. Its protein is CAISEGQGNNEQFF.

Only one count was recorded for this clone. The chain uses TRBV7-6 and TRBJ1-6, with D possibly being TRBD1 (5 bases). Germline V gene data show CDR1 as SGHVS and CDR2 as FNYEAQ. The germline V and J ends were trimmed by 0 bases and 8 bases, with 8 bases remaining between them. This CDR3 is 14 amino acids long. CDR3 region: CASSLAQTDSPLHF. CDR3 sequence (DNA): TGTGCCAGCAGCTTAGCACAGACAGATTCACCCCTCCACTTT.

V gene TRBV29-1 combines with J gene TRBJ1-1; TRBD1 agrees at 9 bases. The CDR3 runs to 17 residues. Germline-derived CDR1 and CDR2 are SQVTM and ANQGSEA. The V gene end was trimmed by 6 bases and the J gene end by 1 base; junction bases not matched to a gene: 15. The CDR3 region has the DNA TGCAGCGTGGATCCCGGGACAGGGACCTTTGGGAACACTGAAGCTTTCTTT. Its protein product is CSVDPGTGTFGNTEAFF.